The clone carrying this TCR beta chain occurred many times. No antigen is known for it. J was trimmed by 2 bases and V by 5 bases; bases with no gene match: 3. CDR1 SGHAT and CDR2 FQNNGV come from the germline V gene. CDR3 length: 13 residues. Building of the TCR beta libraries involved iRepertoire HTBI primers and Arm-PCR of CDR3 regions. TCRdb re-called the multiplex PCR reads through MiXCR, storing one row per CDR3 protein. The sample consists of fewer than 450,000 distinct CDR3 sequences, about 15% of them appearing once. This record comes from a study of regulatory T cells in long-lasting Graves disease. The time point: newly diagnosed GD, antithyroid drugs for less than 3 months. Extracted PBMC RNA gave rise to the TCR library. Study-wide points: Preferential use of TRBV28, TRBJ1-2 and TRBJ2-5 was seen in persistent disease.

The same sample was also studied in work on T cells in Graves' hyperthyroidism and ophthalmopathy. This second study says: Onset of ophthalmopathy came a median 6.5 months after the model predicted it.

The sequencing used peripheral blood mononuclear cells (PBMCs), collected at new diagnosis, from a patient treated with antithyroid drugs. The chain employs TRBV11-2 and TRBJ2-7, with 7 bases identical to TRBD1. This clonotype originated in a woman aged 40 to 49 with Graves disease. In nucleotides, the CDR3 is TGTGCCAGCAGCCGGACAGGAGCCTACGAGCAGTACTTC. This translates into CASSRTGAYEQYF.